This T cell receptor (beta chain) emerged from a study of CD8 T cells in ankylosing spondylitis. Findings and limits, study-wide: A TCR beta motif made of several highly homologous variants seemed typical of ankylosing spondylitis blood. Within matched ankylosing spondylitis synovial fluid, disease-linked clones were reportedly significantly enriched. A subset of motif variants has previously been described in the synovial fluid and blood of reactive arthritis.

Library preparation for TCR beta used quantitative 5'-RACE with molecular barcodes. TCRdb fed the 5' RACE reads into MiXCR, producing one record per CDR3 protein. The sample records about 24,000 distinct CDR3 sequences, about an eighth being singletons. This clonotype was recorded a few times. The target antigen is unknown. The V end lost 3 bases, the J end lost 2 bases, and 17 bases lay between the germline ends. CDR1 DFQATT and CDR2 SNEGSKA come from the germline V gene (reference sequence). The CDR3 is 16 residues long. The clonotype was recovered from a male donor with ankylosing spondylitis or in good health (not recorded which). The sequenced material came from blood. This sequence joins TRBV20-1 and TRBJ1-5; a possible D gene is TRBD1 (6 bases). The CDR3 loop reads CSARAPRGLGNQPQHF. CDR3 nucleotides: TGCAGTGCTAGGGCCCCCCGGGGGCTCGGCAATCAGCCCCAGCATTTT.